This T cell receptor (beta chain) originates from a study of T cell responses to AZD1222 COVID-19 vaccine. Broader study findings: The study found Spike-specific TCR breadth and depth rose after two AZD1222 doses. The study found vaccine-associated CD4 TCRs spanning spike, dominant at 160-218 and 743-854. Donors were largely white British and mainly female; clonal diversity was possibly underestimated.

From germline, CDR1 is SGHTA and CDR2 FQGTGA. This CDR3 contains 15 residues. V lost 2 bases to trimming and J lost 5 bases, with 15 bases between them. Concerning this clone itself: What it recognizes is unknown.

Produced via immunoSEQ multiplex PCR; TCRdb's table is partial and in-frame only. The sample holds 110,000 or so clones, around 90% seen once. Investigators merged groups given second doses at roughly 4 or roughly 12 weeks. The specimen was peripheral blood, collected 28 days after the second AZD1222 dose. The sequence was collected from an adult who received the AZD1222 COVID-19 vaccine. The genes are TRBV7-3 and TRBJ1-1, with D perhaps TRBD1 (6 bases). The DNA of the CDR3 is TGTGCCAGCAGCTTATCTGGGGGGGCGGCAACTGAAGCTTTCTTT. It is translated as CASSLSGGAATEAFF. Looking up the rest from reference TRBV7-3 and TRBJ1-1 gives the full variable domain: GAGVSQTPSNKVTEKGKYVELRCDPISGHTALYWYRQSLGQGPEFLIYFQGTGAADDSGLPNDRFFAVRPEGSVSTLKIQRTERGDSAVYLCASSLSGGAATEAFFGQGTRLTVV.